These T cell receptor beta chains were read from a single sample in a study of OX40 agonist ivuxolimab in advanced cancers. Assay: immunoSEQ multiplex PCR; the TCRdb copy retains only in-frame clones and omits some. Of 120,000 or so clones in the sample, roughly 87% were seen once. The sequenced sample was CD4+ or CD8+ T cells sorted from blood, obtained in a trial of the OX40 agonist ivuxolimab. Every receptor here comes from an adult with an advanced solid tumor such as melanoma, head and neck, liver or kidney cancer. Each CDR3 is given with its conserved first and last residue. The D gene is left open where the match is weak. Not every row has a clone size; where given, it reads once, few, many or a size class.

CDR3 DNA: TGTGCCACCAGCAGTGGACGAGGGGCTGGAAACACCATATATTTT
CDR3 protein: CATSSGRGAGNTIYF
clone size: -
J gene: TRBJ1-3
V gene: TRBV15
D gene: -

CDR3 DNA: TGTGCCAGCAGTTTGGGATTGGAAGATACGCAGTATTTT
CDR3 protein: CASSLGLEDTQYF
clone size: -
J gene: TRBJ2-3
V gene: TRBV27
D gene: -

CDR3 DNA: TGTGCCAGCAGTCAAACCCCAGTCCGCACAGATACGCAGTATTTT
CDR3 protein: CASSQTPVRTDTQYF
clone size: once
J gene: TRBJ2-3
V gene: TRBV2
D gene: -

CDR3 DNA: TGTGCCAGCAGCTTTTGGGAGGACAATCAGCCCCAGCATTTT
CDR3 protein: CASSFWEDNQPQHF
clone size: -
J gene: TRBJ1-5
V gene: TRBV5-6
D gene: -

CDR3 DNA: TGCGCCAGCAGCTTGGGGGGTATGCGCAATCAGCCCCAGCATTTT
CDR3 protein: CASSLGGMRNQPQHF
clone size: once
J gene: TRBJ1-5
V gene: TRBV5-1
D gene: -

CDR3 DNA: TGTGCCAGTAGAATGAGGACAAGCCACTCCTACAATGAGCAGTTCTTC
CDR3 protein: CASRMRTSHSYNEQFF
clone size: -
J gene: TRBJ2-1
V gene: TRBV19
D gene: -

CDR3 DNA: TGTGCCAGTAGTCCAGGGAGATCCTACGAGCAGTACTTC
CDR3 protein: CASSPGRSYEQYF
clone size: -
J gene: TRBJ2-7
V gene: TRBV19
D gene: -

CDR3 DNA: TGTGCCAGCAGCTTGCTTAGGGGCAATGGCTACACCTTC
CDR3 protein: CASSLLRGNGYTF
clone size: -
J gene: TRBJ1-2
V gene: TRBV5-6
D gene: -

CDR3 DNA: TGCGCCAGCAGCCAAGATCTGGGTCCCACAATTCAGCCCCAGCATTTT
CDR3 protein: CASSQDLGPTIQPQHF
clone size: -
J gene: TRBJ1-5
V gene: TRBV4-3
D gene: -

CDR3 DNA: TGCGCCAGCAGCTTAGCGGGGGGGACCTACAATGAGCAGTTCTTC
CDR3 protein: CASSLAGGTYNEQFF
clone size: -
J gene: TRBJ2-1
V gene: TRBV5-1
D gene: TRBD2

CDR3 DNA: TGTGCCAGCAGTGAGCGGGACAATGAAAAACTGTTTTTT
CDR3 protein: CASSERDNEKLFF
clone size: -
J gene: TRBJ1-4
V gene: TRBV6-4
D gene: -

CDR3 DNA: TGTGCCAGCAGCTTAGCGGAATGGGGGGAACGAGATCAGCCCCAGCATTTT
CDR3 protein: CASSLAEWGERDQPQHF
clone size: -
J gene: TRBJ1-5
V gene: TRBV7-9
D gene: -

CDR3 DNA: TGTGCCAGCAGTGGCGGGACGCGGGGAAATCAGCCCCAGCATTTT
CDR3 protein: CASSGGTRGNQPQHF
clone size: once
J gene: TRBJ1-5
V gene: TRBV6-1
D gene: -

CDR3 DNA: TGTGCCAGCAGTTCGCCGGGACGCCAGCATTTT
CDR3 protein: CASSSPGRQHF
clone size: -
J gene: TRBJ1-5
V gene: TRBV6-5
D gene: -

CDR3 DNA: TGTGCCAGCAGTTACCCCGAGAACTATGGCTACACCTTC
CDR3 protein: CASSYPENYGYTF
clone size: once
J gene: TRBJ1-2
V gene: TRBV6-5
D gene: -

CDR3 DNA: TGTGCCAGTAGTATAGGTGAGGTGAACACTGAAGCTTTCTTT
CDR3 protein: CASSIGEVNTEAFF
clone size: -
J gene: TRBJ1-1
V gene: TRBV19
D gene: -

CDR3 DNA: TGCGCCAGCATCCAAGGCCCAGGGTATAACATTCAGTACTTC
CDR3 protein: CASIQGPGYNIQYF
clone size: -
J gene: TRBJ2-4
V gene: TRBV4-1
D gene: -

CDR3 DNA: TGTGCCAGCTCACCGATGACAACCGGGGAGCTGTTTTTT
CDR3 protein: CASSPMTTGELFF
clone size: few
J gene: TRBJ2-2
V gene: TRBV18
D gene: -

CDR3 DNA: TGTGCCAAAAGCCGGGAAGGCTCCTACAATGAGCAGTTCTTC
CDR3 protein: CAKSREGSYNEQFF
clone size: -
J gene: TRBJ2-1
V gene: TRBV5-4
D gene: -

CDR3 DNA: TGTGCCAGCAGGAGGGGGGAGGGGGCCAAAGGCTACACCTTC
CDR3 protein: CASRRGEGAKGYTF
clone size: -
J gene: TRBJ1-2
V gene: TRBV2
D gene: TRBD1

CDR3 DNA: TGTGCCAGCAGCGGGACAGCTTATAATTCACCCCTCCACTTT
CDR3 protein: CASSGTAYNSPLHF
clone size: -
J gene: TRBJ1-6
V gene: TRBV11-3
D gene: TRBD1

CDR3 DNA: TGTGCCAGCAGCTTACTTGTGGTAGCGGGGGGTGGGGAGACCCAGTACTTC
CDR3 protein: CASSLLVVAGGGETQYF
clone size: -
J gene: TRBJ2-5
V gene: TRBV11-1
D gene: TRBD2

CDR3 DNA: TGTGCCAGCAGCCGGGACAGCGGCTATGGCTACACCTTC
CDR3 protein: CASSRDSGYGYTF
clone size: -
J gene: TRBJ1-2
V gene: TRBV2
D gene: TRBD1

CDR3 DNA: TGTGCCAGCAGCCAAGAGGCCCGACAGGGGAACTATGGCTACACCTTC
CDR3 protein: CASSQEARQGNYGYTF
clone size: once
J gene: TRBJ1-2
V gene: TRBV4-2
D gene: TRBD1

CDR3 DNA: TGTGCTAGCAGCCTTGACAGTAAAGAGACCCAGTACTTC
CDR3 protein: CASSLDSKETQYF
clone size: -
J gene: TRBJ2-5
V gene: TRBV7-7
D gene: -

CDR3 DNA: TGTGCCAGCAGCTATTTAGGGGGGGACTCACCCCTCCACTTT
CDR3 protein: CASSYLGGDSPLHF
clone size: -
J gene: TRBJ1-6
V gene: TRBV9
D gene: -

CDR3 DNA: TGTGCCAGCAGAAATCCGGGACAGGGCGTTTACGAGCAGTACTTC
CDR3 protein: CASRNPGQGVYEQYF
clone size: -
J gene: TRBJ2-7
V gene: TRBV18
D gene: TRBD1

CDR3 DNA: TGTGCCAGCAGTCGGGACCAAAACTATGGCTACACCTTC
CDR3 protein: CASSRDQNYGYTF
clone size: -
J gene: TRBJ1-2
V gene: TRBV13
D gene: -

CDR3 DNA: TGTGCCATCAGTGACCACGAGAACCTGAACACTGAAGCTTTCTTT
CDR3 protein: CAISDHENLNTEAFF
clone size: -
J gene: TRBJ1-1
V gene: TRBV10-3
D gene: -

CDR3 DNA: TGTGCCAGCAGAATTAGCGGCAGCTCCTACAATGAGCAGTTCTTC
CDR3 protein: CASRISGSSYNEQFF
clone size: -
J gene: TRBJ2-1
V gene: TRBV25-1
D gene: -

CDR3 DNA: TGTGCCAGCAGGCAGGAAGGGCGAACTGAAGCTTTCTTT
CDR3 protein: CASRQEGRTEAFF
clone size: -
J gene: TRBJ1-1
V gene: TRBV27
D gene: -

CDR3 DNA: TGTGCCTGGGCCCAGGGACCGTGGAGTTTTGAACTGTTTTTT
CDR3 protein: CAWAQGPWSFELFF
clone size: -
J gene: TRBJ1-4
V gene: TRBV30
D gene: -

CDR3 DNA: TGTGCCAGCAGCCCGGGACAGGCGAAGTACGAGCAGTACTTC
CDR3 protein: CASSPGQAKYEQYF
clone size: once
J gene: TRBJ2-7
V gene: TRBV7-9
D gene: TRBD1

CDR3 DNA: TGTGCCAGCAGCCCTCCGGACAGGGGGACCGGGGAGCTGTTTTTT
CDR3 protein: CASSPPDRGTGELFF
clone size: once
J gene: TRBJ2-2
V gene: TRBV4-2
D gene: TRBD1

CDR3 DNA: TGTGCCAGCAGCCTATCATCTGGAAACACCATATATTTT
CDR3 protein: CASSLSSGNTIYF
clone size: -
J gene: TRBJ1-3
V gene: TRBV7-9
D gene: -

CDR3 DNA: TGTGCCAGCAGTGTATCTCCGAACACTGAAGCTTTCTTT
CDR3 protein: CASSVSPNTEAFF
clone size: -
J gene: TRBJ1-1
V gene: TRBV2
D gene: -

CDR3 DNA: TGTGCCAGCAGCTCTCAGGGGGCGGAAGAGACCCAGTACTTC
CDR3 protein: CASSSQGAEETQYF
clone size: -
J gene: TRBJ2-5
V gene: TRBV7-2
D gene: TRBD1

CDR3 DNA: TGTGCCAGCAGCCCCCAGGGAGTCGGGGCCAAAAACATTCAGTACTTC
CDR3 protein: CASSPQGVGAKNIQYF
clone size: -
J gene: TRBJ2-4
V gene: TRBV4-2
D gene: -

CDR3 DNA: TGTGCCAGCAGCCCCGACATTCATGGCTACACCTTC
CDR3 protein: CASSPDIHGYTF
clone size: -
J gene: TRBJ1-2
V gene: TRBV5-5
D gene: -

CDR3 DNA: TGTGCCAGCAGTGATGCTGGGCTAGCGGGAGCTCCCGGGGAGCTGTTTTTT
CDR3 protein: CASSDAGLAGAPGELFF
clone size: -
J gene: TRBJ2-2
V gene: TRBV6-1
D gene: TRBD2

CDR3 DNA: TGTGCCAGTAGTGCTGGTAGATATAGCAATCAGCCCCAGCATTTT
CDR3 protein: CASSAGRYSNQPQHF
clone size: -
J gene: TRBJ1-5
V gene: TRBV19
D gene: -

CDR3 DNA: TGCGCCAGCAGCCAAGGGCGGGCTACAGATACGCAGTATTTT
CDR3 protein: CASSQGRATDTQYF
clone size: few
J gene: TRBJ2-3
V gene: TRBV4-1
D gene: -

CDR3 DNA: TGCGCCAGCAGCTCCCGGACAGTCGTAGGGGAAAAACTGTTTTTT
CDR3 protein: CASSSRTVVGEKLFF
clone size: -
J gene: TRBJ1-4
V gene: TRBV5-1
D gene: -

CDR3 DNA: TGTGCCAGCAGCCTTCACGGACTAGAGGGCGATGAGCAGTTCTTC
CDR3 protein: CASSLHGLEGDEQFF
clone size: -
J gene: TRBJ2-1
V gene: TRBV5-5
D gene: TRBD2

CDR3 DNA: TGTGCCAGCAGACAGCCGGGACAGGGTTGGGGCGAGCAGTACTTC
CDR3 protein: CASRQPGQGWGEQYF
clone size: -
J gene: TRBJ2-7
V gene: TRBV27
D gene: TRBD1

CDR3 DNA: TGTGCCATCAGTGAGTCGAGGGGTTTAGAAGGCTACACCTTC
CDR3 protein: CAISESRGLEGYTF
clone size: -
J gene: TRBJ1-2
V gene: TRBV10-3
D gene: -

CDR3 DNA: TGTGCCAGCTCAGGGATGGGTACCCAGATGAACACTGAAGCTTTCTTT
CDR3 protein: CASSGMGTQMNTEAFF
clone size: -
J gene: TRBJ1-1
V gene: TRBV18
D gene: -

CDR3 DNA: TGTGCCAGCAGACGACCGGGACAGGGATCCAAAAACATTCAGTACTTC
CDR3 protein: CASRRPGQGSKNIQYF
clone size: -
J gene: TRBJ2-4
V gene: TRBV28
D gene: TRBD1

CDR3 DNA: TGTGCCAGCAGCCAAATCACTATTGGCTACACCTTC
CDR3 protein: CASSQITIGYTF
clone size: -
J gene: TRBJ1-2
V gene: TRBV5-6
D gene: -

CDR3 DNA: TGTGCCAGCAGCGGTAGCGGGGGGGCCGCGGTAGATACGCAGTATTTT
CDR3 protein: CASSGSGGAAVDTQYF
clone size: -
J gene: TRBJ2-3
V gene: TRBV5-4
D gene: TRBD2

CDR3 DNA: TGTGCCAGCAGCCACGGTGTCGCGGCGCGGTTTAGGGAAAAACTGTTTTTT
CDR3 protein: CASSHGVAARFREKLFF
clone size: -
J gene: TRBJ1-4
V gene: TRBV11-2
D gene: -

CDR3 DNA: TGTGCCAGCAGTGGATCCTCAGCGGGGAGCTCTGGAAACACCATATATTTT
CDR3 protein: CASSGSSAGSSGNTIYF
clone size: once
J gene: TRBJ1-3
V gene: TRBV6-1
D gene: -

CDR3 DNA: TGTGCCAGCAGCTCCTCGGACAGACCCTACGAGCAGTACTTC
CDR3 protein: CASSSSDRPYEQYF
clone size: -
J gene: TRBJ2-7
V gene: TRBV28
D gene: -

CDR3 DNA: TGTGCCAGCAGTTTAGACAGCCAGAACACTGAAGCTTTCTTT
CDR3 protein: CASSLDSQNTEAFF
clone size: few
J gene: TRBJ1-1
V gene: TRBV28
D gene: -

CDR3 DNA: TGTGCCAGTAGTAAAGACAGGGGGAACACTGAAGCTTTCTTT
CDR3 protein: CASSKDRGNTEAFF
clone size: -
J gene: TRBJ1-1
V gene: TRBV19
D gene: TRBD1

CDR3 DNA: TGTGCCAGCAGCTTTTCCCGGGAGGGCACCATATATTTT
CDR3 protein: CASSFSREGTIYF
clone size: -
J gene: TRBJ1-3
V gene: TRBV7-2
D gene: -

CDR3 DNA: TGTGCCAGCAGCTTAGGCACGGTACCGCTTGGCTACACCTTC
CDR3 protein: CASSLGTVPLGYTF
clone size: -
J gene: TRBJ1-2
V gene: TRBV7-8
D gene: -

CDR3 DNA: TGTGCCAGCACCCTCAACCGGGACATGAGCTCCTACGAGCAGTACTTC
CDR3 protein: CASTLNRDMSSYEQYF
clone size: -
J gene: TRBJ2-7
V gene: TRBV11-2
D gene: -

CDR3 DNA: TGTGCCAGCCTCTCCCGGGGGTATGGCTACACCTTC
CDR3 protein: CASLSRGYGYTF
clone size: few
J gene: TRBJ1-2
V gene: TRBV19
D gene: -

CDR3 DNA: TGTGCCAGTAGTATAAGTACAGGAGAAGAGTATGGCTACACCTTC
CDR3 protein: CASSISTGEEYGYTF
clone size: many
J gene: TRBJ1-2
V gene: TRBV19
D gene: -